This entry features one T cell receptor (beta chain) sequence. As yet, its antigen is unknown. The data originate from a study of cytomegalovirus exposure and HLA in healthy donors. Study-wide results and caveats: Rates of TCR association differed by HLA locus in a later analysis, with DRB1 highest and HLA-C lowest. Relative to the 666-donor mean, N-insertions were reportedly fewer in an Asian-associated ancestry cluster in a later analysis. The study labeled about 160 TCR beta chains cytomegalovirus-associated.

Vbeta (60) and Jbeta (13) primers were used in the PCR. Using immunoSEQ multiplex PCR, the repertoire was profiled, and TCRdb retains in-frame clones only, with some absent. There are 72,000 or so clones in the sample; 78% occur only once, and around 7.4% lies in the top ten. Input material: PBMCs. The TCR comes from a man aged 18 to 30 in good health and CMV-seropositive.

The CDR3: CASSYGQGSYTF. DNA for the CDR3: TGCGCCAGCAGCTACGGACAGGGAAGCTACACCTTC. The V and J genes are TRBV5-1 and TRBJ1-2; 8 bases are a match to TRBD1. This CDR3 contains 12 residues. From germline, CDR1 is SGHRS and CDR2 YFSETQ. V gave up 3 bases and J gave up 9 bases; unmatched junction bases: 4.